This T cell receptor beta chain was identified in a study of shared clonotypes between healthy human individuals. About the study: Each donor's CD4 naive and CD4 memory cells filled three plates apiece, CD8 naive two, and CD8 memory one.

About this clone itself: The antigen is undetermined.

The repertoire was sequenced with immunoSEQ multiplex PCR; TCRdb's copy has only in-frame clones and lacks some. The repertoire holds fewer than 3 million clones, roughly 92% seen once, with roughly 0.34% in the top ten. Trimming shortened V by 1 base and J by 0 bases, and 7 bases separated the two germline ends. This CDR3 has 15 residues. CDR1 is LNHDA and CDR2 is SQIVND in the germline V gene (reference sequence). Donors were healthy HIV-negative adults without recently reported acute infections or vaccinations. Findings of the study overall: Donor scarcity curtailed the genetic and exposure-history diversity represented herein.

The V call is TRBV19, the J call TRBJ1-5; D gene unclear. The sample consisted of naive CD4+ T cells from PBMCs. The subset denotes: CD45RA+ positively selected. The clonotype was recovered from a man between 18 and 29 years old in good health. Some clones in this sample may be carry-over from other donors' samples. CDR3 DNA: TGTGCCAGTAGTATAGCCCGGGATAGCAATCAGCCCCAGCATTTT. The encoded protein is CASSIARDSNQPQHF.